The clone carrying this TCR beta chain appeared many times. The antigen is undetermined. These data are taken from a study of Graves' ophthalmopathy and Graves' hyperthyroidism. About the research overall: Ahead of any treatment, peripheral blood was obtained at the initial diagnosis.

The diagnosis was founded upon clinical symptoms, serum thyroxine, TRAb, thyroid ultrasound and orbital computed tomography. Fresh peripheral blood, around 9.8 ml, was the PBMC source. General study points: Cross-validated, the 13-signature model showed 87.88%/81.08% sensitivity/specificity, and 80%/75% in the test set.

The V gene's germline CDR1 is SGHTA and CDR2 FQGNSA. There are 12 residues in the CDR3. V lost 6 bases, J lost 7 bases, and 9 bases lay in between. RNA transcripts were the source from which TCR beta CDR3 regions were amplified. An initial RT-PCR round employing HTBI primers preceded a second-round multiplex PCR. In TCRdb, the multiplex PCR reads were re-called with MiXCR into one record per CDR3 protein. This table holds some 520,000 distinct CDR3 sequences, 14% found once. The rearrangement links TRBV7-2 to TRBJ2-2; D unclear. The sequencing sample was made of blood. The sequence was obtained from a woman aged 25 to 39 with Graves' ophthalmopathy. The CDR3 protein is CASSPHGGELFF. The CDR3, as DNA: TGTGCCAGCAGTCCACATGGCGGGGAGCTGTTTTTT.